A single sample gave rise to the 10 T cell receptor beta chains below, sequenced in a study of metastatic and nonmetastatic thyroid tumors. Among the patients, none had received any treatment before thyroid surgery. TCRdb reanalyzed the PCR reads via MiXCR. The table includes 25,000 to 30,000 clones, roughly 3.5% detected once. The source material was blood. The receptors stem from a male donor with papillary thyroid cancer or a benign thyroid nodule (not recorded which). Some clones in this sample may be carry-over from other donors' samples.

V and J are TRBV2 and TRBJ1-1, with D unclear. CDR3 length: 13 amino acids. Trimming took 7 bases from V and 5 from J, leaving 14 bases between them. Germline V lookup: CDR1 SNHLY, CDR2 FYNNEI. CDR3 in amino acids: CASTKGEKTEAFF. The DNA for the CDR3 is TGTGCCAGCACCAAGGGTGAGAAAACTGAAGCTTTCTTT.

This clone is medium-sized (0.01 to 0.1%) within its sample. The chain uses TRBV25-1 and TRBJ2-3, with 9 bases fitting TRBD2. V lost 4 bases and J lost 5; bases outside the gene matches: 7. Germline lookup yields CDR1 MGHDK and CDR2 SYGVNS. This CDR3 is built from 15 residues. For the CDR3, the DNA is TGTGCCAGCAGTGGGGCTAGCGGGGACGTAGATACGCAGTATTTT. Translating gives CASSGASGDVDTQYF. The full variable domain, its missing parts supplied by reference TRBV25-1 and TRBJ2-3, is EADIYQTPRYLVIGTGKKITLECSQTMGHDKMYWYQQDPGMELHLIHYSYGVNSTEKGDLSSESTVSRIRTEHFPLTLESARPSHTSQYLCASSGASGDVDTQYFGPGTRLTVL.

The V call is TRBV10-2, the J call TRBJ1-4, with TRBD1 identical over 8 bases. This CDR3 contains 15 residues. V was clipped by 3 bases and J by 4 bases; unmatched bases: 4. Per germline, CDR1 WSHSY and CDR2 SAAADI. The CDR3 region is CASSDGTGINEKLFF. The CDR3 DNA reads TGCGCCAGCAGTGACGGGACAGGAATTAATGAAAAACTGTTTTTT.

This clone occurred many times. CDR3 protein: CASSLNRNYGYTF. The CDR3 DNA sequence: TGTGCCAGCAGCTTGAACAGAAACTATGGCTACACCTTC. This chain joins TRBV5-8 and TRBJ1-2; D is unresolved. The ends were cut back, 1 base at V and 2 bases at J, with 6 bases in the middle. Germline CDR1 SGHTS, CDR2 YDEGEE. CDR3 length: 13 residues.

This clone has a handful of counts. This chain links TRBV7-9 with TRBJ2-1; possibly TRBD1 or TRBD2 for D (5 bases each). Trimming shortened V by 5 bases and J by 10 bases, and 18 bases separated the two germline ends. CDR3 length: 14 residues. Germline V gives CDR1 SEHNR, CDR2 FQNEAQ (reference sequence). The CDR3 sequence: CASSTLGCGGEQFF. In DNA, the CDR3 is TGTGCCAGCAGCACCCTGGGGTGTGGGGGAGAGCAGTTCTTC.

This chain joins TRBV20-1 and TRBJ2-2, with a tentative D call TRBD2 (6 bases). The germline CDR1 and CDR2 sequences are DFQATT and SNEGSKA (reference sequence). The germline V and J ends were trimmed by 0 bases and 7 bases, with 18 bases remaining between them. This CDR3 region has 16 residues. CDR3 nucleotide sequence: TGCAGTGCTAGAGATCAAGTGAGCGGGCTTGACGGGGAGCTGTTTTTT. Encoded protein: CSARDQVSGLDGELFF.

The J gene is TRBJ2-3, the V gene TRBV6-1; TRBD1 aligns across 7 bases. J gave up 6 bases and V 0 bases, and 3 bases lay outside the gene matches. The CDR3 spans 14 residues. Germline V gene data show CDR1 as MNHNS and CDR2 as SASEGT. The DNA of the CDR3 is TGTGCCAGCAGTGAAGCACACAGGGGTGATACGCAGTATTTT. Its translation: CASSEAHRGDTQYF.

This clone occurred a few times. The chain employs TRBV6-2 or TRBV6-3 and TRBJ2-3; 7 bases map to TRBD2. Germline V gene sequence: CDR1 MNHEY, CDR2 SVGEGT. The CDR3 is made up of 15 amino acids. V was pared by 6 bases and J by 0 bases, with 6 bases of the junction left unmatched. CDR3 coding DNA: TGTGCCAGCAGCTGGGACTACCGAAGCACAGATACGCAGTATTTT. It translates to CASSWDYRSTDTQYF.

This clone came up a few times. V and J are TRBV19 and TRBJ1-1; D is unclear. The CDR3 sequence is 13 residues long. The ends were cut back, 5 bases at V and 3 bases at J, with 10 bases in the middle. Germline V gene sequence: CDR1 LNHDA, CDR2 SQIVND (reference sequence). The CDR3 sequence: CASSYRRDTEAFF. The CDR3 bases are TGTGCCAGTAGTTATCGACGGGACACTGAAGCTTTCTTT.

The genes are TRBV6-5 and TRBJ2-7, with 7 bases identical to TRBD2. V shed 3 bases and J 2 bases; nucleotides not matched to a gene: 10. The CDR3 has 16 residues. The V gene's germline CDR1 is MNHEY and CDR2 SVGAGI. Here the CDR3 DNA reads TGTGCCAGCAGTTATACTAGCGCCGATCCCACCTACGAGCAGTACTTC. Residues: CASSYTSADPTYEQYF.